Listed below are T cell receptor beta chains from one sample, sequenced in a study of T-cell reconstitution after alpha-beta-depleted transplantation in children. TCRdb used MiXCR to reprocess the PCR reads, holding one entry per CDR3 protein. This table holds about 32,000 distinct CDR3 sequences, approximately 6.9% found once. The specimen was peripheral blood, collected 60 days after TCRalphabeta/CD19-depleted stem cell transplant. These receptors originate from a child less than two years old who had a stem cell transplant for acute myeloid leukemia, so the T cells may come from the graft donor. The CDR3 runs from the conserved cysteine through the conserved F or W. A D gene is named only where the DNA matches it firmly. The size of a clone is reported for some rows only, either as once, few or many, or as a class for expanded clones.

cdr3_nt: TGTGCCAGCAGAGCCCCGGGACTAGCGGGAGTCGAGACCCAGTACTTC
cdr3_aa: CASRAPGLAGVETQYF
v_call: TRBV6-5
j_call: TRBJ2-5
d_call: TRBD2
clone_size: many

cdr3_nt: TGTGCCAGCAGCCCCCCAGGGTCCTTGGGGACCCAGTACTTC
cdr3_aa: CASSPPGSLGTQYF
v_call: TRBV9
j_call: TRBJ2-5
d_call: .
clone_size: many

cdr3_nt: TGTGCCAGCAGCTTGAGGCGGCTCTCTGGAAACACCATATATTTT
cdr3_aa: CASSLRRLSGNTIYF
v_call: TRBV5-8
j_call: TRBJ1-3
d_call: .
clone_size: many

cdr3_nt: TGTGCCAGCAGTGCCGAAGGGGGCTACCCCGCCTACGAGCAGTACTTC
cdr3_aa: CASSAEGGYPAYEQYF
v_call: TRBV6-1
j_call: TRBJ2-7
d_call: TRBD1
clone_size: many

cdr3_nt: TGCGCCAGCAGCGAAACCCGCGAGACCCAGTACTTC
cdr3_aa: CASSETRETQYF
v_call: TRBV5-1
j_call: TRBJ2-5
d_call: .
clone_size: many

cdr3_nt: TGTGCCAGCAGCTTTCCCGTCAGCTCCTACAATGAGCAGTTCTTC
cdr3_aa: CASSFPVSSYNEQFF
v_call: TRBV7-9
j_call: TRBJ2-1
d_call: .
clone_size: many

cdr3_nt: TGTGCCAGCAGCCCGGGGGGCTTTGATTCACCCCTCCACTTT
cdr3_aa: CASSPGGFDSPLHF
v_call: TRBV3-1
j_call: TRBJ1-6
d_call: .
clone_size: many

cdr3_nt: TGCGCCAGCACCCCGGGACAGGGATATAACGCCGGGGAGCTGTTTTTT
cdr3_aa: CASTPGQGYNAGELFF
v_call: TRBV4-3
j_call: TRBJ2-2
d_call: TRBD1
clone_size: few

cdr3_nt: TGTGCCAGCAGCTCTAGGGACTCCCCCAACGAGCAGTACTTC
cdr3_aa: CASSSRDSPNEQYF
v_call: TRBV7-9
j_call: TRBJ2-7
d_call: .
clone_size: many

cdr3_nt: TGTGCCACCAGTGACTTCGGACAGACTTACACCGGGGAGCTGTTTTTT
cdr3_aa: CATSDFGQTYTGELFF
v_call: TRBV24-1
j_call: TRBJ2-2
d_call: .
clone_size: many

cdr3_nt: TGCAGCGTCCTGGGACGGAACACTGAAGCTTTCTTT
cdr3_aa: CSVLGRNTEAFF
v_call: TRBV29-1
j_call: TRBJ1-1
d_call: .
clone_size: many

cdr3_nt: TGCGCCAGCAGCCAAGTTGGGCAATCGGGAGCTCCCTACGAGCAGTACTTC
cdr3_aa: CASSQVGQSGAPYEQYF
v_call: TRBV4-3
j_call: TRBJ2-7
d_call: .
clone_size: many

cdr3_nt: TGCGCCAGCAGCGTGGGGGACAGGGGAATCTACGAGCAGTACTTC
cdr3_aa: CASSVGDRGIYEQYF
v_call: TRBV4-3
j_call: TRBJ2-7
d_call: TRBD1
clone_size: many

cdr3_nt: TGTGCCAGCAGCCAAAAAAACACTGAAGCTTTCTTT
cdr3_aa: CASSQKNTEAFF
v_call: TRBV4-2
j_call: TRBJ1-1
d_call: .
clone_size: many

cdr3_nt: TGTGCCAGCAGCTCATTAGCCCGGGACAGAGGCTTGTACGAGCAGTACTTC
cdr3_aa: CASSSLARDRGLYEQYF
v_call: TRBV7-9
j_call: TRBJ2-7
d_call: TRBD1
clone_size: many

cdr3_nt: TGTGCCAGCAACTGGCGGGACAGTATTTATAGCAATCAGCCCCAGCATTTT
cdr3_aa: CASNWRDSIYSNQPQHF
v_call: TRBV28
j_call: TRBJ1-5
d_call: TRBD1
clone_size: many

cdr3_nt: TGTGCCAGCAGGTTGGACAGTTACACCGGGGAGCTGTTTTTT
cdr3_aa: CASRLDSYTGELFF
v_call: TRBV5-8
j_call: TRBJ2-2
d_call: .
clone_size: many

cdr3_nt: TGTGCCACCAGTGATTTAACCAGCGGGAGCAATGAGCAGTTCTTC
cdr3_aa: CATSDLTSGSNEQFF
v_call: TRBV24-1
j_call: TRBJ2-1
d_call: TRBD2
clone_size: many

cdr3_nt: TGTGCCAGCAGCTTTCGCCGAGGGGGAATGGGCTCTGGAAACACCATATATTTT
cdr3_aa: CASSFRRGGMGSGNTIYF
v_call: TRBV7-8
j_call: TRBJ1-3
d_call: .
clone_size: .

cdr3_nt: TGCAGTGCCAGGACAGGGGCGATGAACACTGAAGCTTTCTTT
cdr3_aa: CSARTGAMNTEAFF
v_call: TRBV20-1
j_call: TRBJ1-1
d_call: TRBD1
clone_size: many

cdr3_nt: TGCAGCGTTGAAGATGGAGTGATCCAAGAGACCCAGTACTTC
cdr3_aa: CSVEDGVIQETQYF
v_call: TRBV29-1
j_call: TRBJ2-5
d_call: .
clone_size: many

cdr3_nt: TGTGCCAGCAGCCCTAGACTAGCGGGAAGAGGGAATGAGCAGTTCTTC
cdr3_aa: CASSPRLAGRGNEQFF
v_call: TRBV7-3
j_call: TRBJ2-1
d_call: TRBD2
clone_size: many

cdr3_nt: TGTGCCAGCAGTCTATCTCCGGGACCGGGGGCCTACGAGCAGTACTTC
cdr3_aa: CASSLSPGPGAYEQYF
v_call: TRBV4-2
j_call: TRBJ2-7
d_call: .
clone_size: many

cdr3_nt: TGTGCCAGCAGCTTAGGGGGAGTGGGCAGGTTCAATGAGCAGTTCTTC
cdr3_aa: CASSLGGVGRFNEQFF
v_call: TRBV7-2
j_call: TRBJ2-1
d_call: .
clone_size: many

cdr3_nt: TGTGCCAGCTTAAGGGTGGGTTACAATGAGCAGTTCTTC
cdr3_aa: CASLRVGYNEQFF
v_call: TRBV12-3/TRBV12-4
j_call: TRBJ2-1
d_call: .
clone_size: many

cdr3_nt: TGTGCCAGCAGCCCCAGCAGCGGCACGCCATACAATGAGCAGTTCTTC
cdr3_aa: CASSPSSGTPYNEQFF
v_call: TRBV7-9
j_call: TRBJ2-1
d_call: .
clone_size: many

cdr3_nt: TGTGCCACCAGTGATTTAGAGTTAGGGGGCGAAAGGAGCACCGGGGAGCTGTTTTTT
cdr3_aa: CATSDLELGGERSTGELFF
v_call: TRBV24-1
j_call: TRBJ2-2
d_call: TRBD1
clone_size: many

cdr3_nt: TGTGCCAGCAGTTTGGGTTACACTGAAGCTTTCTTT
cdr3_aa: CASSLGYTEAFF
v_call: TRBV28
j_call: TRBJ1-1
d_call: .
clone_size: many

cdr3_nt: TGTGCCGTGGAGACGACGAACACCGGGGAGCTGTTTTTT
cdr3_aa: CAVETTNTGELFF
v_call: TRBV6-1
j_call: TRBJ2-2
d_call: .
clone_size: .

cdr3_nt: TGTGCCAGCAGTATAATCAAGGGGGGGGAATCCCAGAACACTGAAGCTTTCTTT
cdr3_aa: CASSIIKGGESQNTEAFF
v_call: TRBV12-3/TRBV12-4
j_call: TRBJ1-1
d_call: .
clone_size: many

cdr3_nt: TGTGCCAGCAACTGGGGGCTAGCGGGAGAGAAGTTCTTC
cdr3_aa: CASNWGLAGEKFF
v_call: TRBV28
j_call: TRBJ2-1
d_call: TRBD2
clone_size: many

cdr3_nt: TGTGCCACCAGTGAACCCGGGAGGGACAAGGCCCAGCATTTT
cdr3_aa: CATSEPGRDKAQHF
v_call: TRBV24-1
j_call: TRBJ1-5
d_call: .
clone_size: many

cdr3_nt: TGTGCCAGCAGCCAAGGTTGGCAGGGCGGGATGGACGAGCAGTACTTC
cdr3_aa: CASSQGWQGGMDEQYF
v_call: TRBV4-2
j_call: TRBJ2-7
d_call: .
clone_size: many

cdr3_nt: TGCGCCAGCAGCTTGGTAGCAGCGGGGGGGCCTAGAGAGACCCAGTACTTC
cdr3_aa: CASSLVAAGGPRETQYF
v_call: TRBV5-1
j_call: TRBJ2-5
d_call: TRBD2
clone_size: many

cdr3_nt: TGTGCCATCAGTGATTCTAGCGGGAGAAAGAATGAGCAGTTCTTC
cdr3_aa: CAISDSSGRKNEQFF
v_call: TRBV10-3
j_call: TRBJ2-1
d_call: TRBD2
clone_size: many

cdr3_nt: TGTGCCAGCAGTTTCAACAGGAGCCCCTACGAGCAGTACTTC
cdr3_aa: CASSFNRSPYEQYF
v_call: TRBV28
j_call: TRBJ2-7
d_call: .
clone_size: many

cdr3_nt: TGCAGCGTTGAAGATGGGCTAGCGGGAGTCACCGGGGAGCTGTTTTTT
cdr3_aa: CSVEDGLAGVTGELFF
v_call: TRBV29-1
j_call: TRBJ2-2
d_call: TRBD2
clone_size: many

cdr3_nt: TGTGCCACCAGTGATTTGCGAGAGAATGAGCAGTTCTTC
cdr3_aa: CATSDLRENEQFF
v_call: TRBV24-1
j_call: TRBJ2-1
d_call: .
clone_size: many